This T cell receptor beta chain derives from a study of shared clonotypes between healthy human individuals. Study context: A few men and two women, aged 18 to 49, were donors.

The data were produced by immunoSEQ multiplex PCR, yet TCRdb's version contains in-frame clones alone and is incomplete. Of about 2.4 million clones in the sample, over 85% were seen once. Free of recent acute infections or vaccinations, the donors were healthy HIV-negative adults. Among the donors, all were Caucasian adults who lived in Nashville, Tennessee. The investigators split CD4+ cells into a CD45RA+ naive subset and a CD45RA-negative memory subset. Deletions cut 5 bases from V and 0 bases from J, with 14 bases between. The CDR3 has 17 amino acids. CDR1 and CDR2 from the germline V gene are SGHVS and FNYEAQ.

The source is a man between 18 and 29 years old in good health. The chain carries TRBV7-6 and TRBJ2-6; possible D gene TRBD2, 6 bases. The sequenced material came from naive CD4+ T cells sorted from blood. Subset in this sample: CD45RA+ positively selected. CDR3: CASSMSGLVSGANVLTF. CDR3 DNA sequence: TGTGCCAGCAGCATGTCGGGACTCGTCTCTGGGGCCAACGTCCTGACTTTC. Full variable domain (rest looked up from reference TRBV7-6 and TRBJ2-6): GAGVSQSPRYKVTKRGQDVALRCDPISGHVSLYWYRQALGQGPEFLTYFNYEAQQDKSGLPNDRFSAERPEGSISTLTIQRTEQRDSAMYRCASSMSGLVSGANVLTFGAGSRLTVL.